The present T cell receptor (beta chain) was sequenced within a study of OX40 agonist ivuxolimab in advanced cancers. For the study at large: It was ivuxolimab, an agonistic anti-OX40 (CD134) antibody, that patients were treated with.

Profiled with immunoSEQ multiplex PCR; TCRdb holds only in-frame clones, not every one. The repertoire consists of under 15,000 clones, with about 75% occurring once and the leading ten covering approximately 29%. The V and J ends lost 7 bases and 3 bases respectively, with 10 bases between them. This CDR3 spans 12 amino acids. Sampling of blood occurred at baseline, cycle 4 day 1, and cycle 7 day 1. V gene TRBV5-7 combines with J gene TRBJ1-1, with D unresolved. TRBV5-7 is labeled an ORF, and its function is uncertain. The TCR originated in an adult with an advanced solid tumor such as melanoma, head and neck, liver or kidney cancer. Sequences were derived from CD4+ or CD8+ T cells sorted from blood, sampled in a trial of the OX40 agonist ivuxolimab. The CDR3 nucleotides read TGTGCCAGCTTGGGCGGGTACACTGAAGCTTTCTTT. This sequence encodes CASLGGYTEAFF.